What follows are 20 T cell receptor beta chains derived from one specimen sequenced in a study of T cell responses to AZD1222 COVID-19 vaccine (dated by TCRdb to about 2021). Libraries were built with the immunoSEQ multiplex PCR assay. What TCRdb holds here is the immuneACCESS table cut down to in-frame rearrangements. Part of the clones is not present; checked against another copy, under half of the missing clones reflect an unresolved V gene, and the others are unexplained. Within this sample are 150,000 to 250,000 clones, with 80% to 95% of them counted one time only. The top ten clonotypes cover 0.95% to 1.1% of the sample. Per the publication, the time point label means: about 28 days (+/-7) after the second vaccine dose. The material was peripheral blood, obtained 28 days after the second AZD1222 dose. The receptor set was obtained from an adult who received the AZD1222 COVID-19 vaccine.

The chain has TRBV28 and TRBJ1-2; 9 bases are shared with TRBD1. CDR3 length: 15 amino acids. Losses at the gene ends were 6 bases for V and 4 bases for J; bases not matched to a gene: 9. Germline V gene data show CDR1 as MDHEN and CDR2 as SYDVKM. The CDR3 nucleotides read TGTGCCAGCAGCCGTCCGGGACAGGGTATCTATGGCTACACCTTC. It translates to CASSRPGQGIYGYTF.

The rearrangement joins TRBV19 to TRBJ2-2, with 9 bases matching TRBD1. Germline V CDR1 and CDR2: LNHDA, SQIVND (reference sequence). The junction had 19 bases not matched to a gene; V was cut back by 8 bases and J by 6 bases. This CDR3 is 18 amino acids long. This chain's CDR3 is CASSLYPPGTGWSGELFF. The CDR3 nucleotides are TGTGCCAGTTCCCTATACCCGCCCGGGACAGGGTGGTCCGGGGAGCTGTTTTTT.

The chain uses TRBV6-4 and TRBJ1-6; no definite D call. Germline V gene sequence: CDR1 MRHNA, CDR2 SNTAGT. The CDR3 has 14 residues. Trimming pared 6 bases from V and 7 bases from J, leaving 13 bases between. The CDR3 sequence: CASSFGVENSPLHF. In DNA form, the CDR3 reads TGTGCCAGCAGCTTCGGGGTTGAGAATTCACCCCTCCACTTT.

This rearrangement joins TRBV6-1 to TRBJ1-1, with D hard to call. Between the trimmed V and J ends, which lost 3 bases and 3 bases, there was a span of 11 bases. This CDR3 is 14 amino acids long. Germline V gene data show CDR1 as MNHNS and CDR2 as SASEGT. The CDR3 nucleotides read TGTGCCAGCAGTGACCTGGTCGGGGACACTGAAGCTTTCTTT. Translated, it gives CASSDLVGDTEAFF.

V gene TRBV15 combines with J gene TRBJ1-4; the D is unclear. This CDR3 contains 19 residues. Germline CDR1 reads LNHNV; CDR2 reads YYDKDF (reference sequence). The V gene lost 0 bases and the J gene lost 5 bases, with 22 bases spanning the gap. In DNA, the CDR3 is TGTGCCACCAGCAGAGAGGGGTTTTCGCATGTGGCGGAAAATGAAAAACTGTTTTTT. Translating gives CATSREGFSHVAENEKLFF. The full variable domain, rest sourced from reference TRBV15 and TRBJ1-4, is DAMVIQNPRYQVTQFGKPVTLSCSQTLNHNVMYWYQQKSSQAPKLLFHYYDKDFNNEADTPDNFQSRRPNTSFCFLDIRSPGLGDTAMYLCATSREGFSHVAENEKLFFGSGTQLSVL.

The chain combines TRBV6-5 with TRBJ1-2; 9 bases match TRBD1. Germline values: CDR1 MNHEY, CDR2 SVGAGI. The length of the CDR3 is 14 residues. With 5 bases clipped from V and 4 bases from J, the junction kept 5 bases outside the gene matches. The CDR3 nucleotides read TGTGCCAGCAGTCAGGGACAGGGTTCCTATGGCTACACCTTC. It translates to CASSQGQGSYGYTF.

This CDR3 reads CASSPPDSGPYGYTF. The CDR3 DNA sequence: TGTGCCAGCAGCCCCCCGGACAGCGGACCCTATGGCTACACCTTC. V and J are TRBV3-1 (or the pseudogene TRBV3-2) and TRBJ1-2; TRBD1 is a possible D gene (6 bases). Trimming stripped 4 bases from V and 4 bases from J, with 16 bases between. CDR1 is LGHDT and CDR2 is YNNKEL in the germline V gene (reference sequence). The CDR3 consists of 15 residues.

The rearrangement joins TRBV6-4 to TRBJ2-7, with D perhaps TRBD2 (7 bases). Trimming removed 0 bases from V and 4 bases from J, with 16 bases in between. CDR1 and CDR2 (germline): MRHNA, SNTAGT. The CDR3 consists of 16 residues. The CDR3 loop is CASSDSPRGGAYEQYF. Written as DNA, the CDR3 is TGTGCCAGCAGTGACTCTCCTCGTGGGGGGGCGTACGAGCAGTACTTC.

The gene calls are TRBV29-1 and TRBJ1-1; a weak D match, TRBD1 (5 bases). Trimming left V 4 bases short and J 0 bases short, with 24 bases between. Germline CDR1 is SQVTM and CDR2 is ANQGSEA. The CDR3 spans 18 residues. The CDR3 spells CSVVVIGAGRWMNTEAFF. DNA of the CDR3: TGCAGCGTTGTCGTTATCGGGGCAGGGAGGTGGATGAACACTGAAGCTTTCTTT. Using reference TRBV29-1 and TRBJ1-1 for the parts outside the CDR3, the full variable domain is SAVISQKPSRDICQRGTSLTIQCQVDSQVTMMFWYRQQPGQSLTLIATANQGSEATYESGFVIDKFPISRPNLTFSTLTVSNMSPEDSSIYLCSVVVIGAGRWMNTEAFFGQGTRLTVV.

Only one count was recorded for this clone. The chain uses TRBV6-1 and TRBJ2-7; 8 bases line up with TRBD2. CDR1 and CDR2 (germline): MNHNS, SASEGT. CDR3 length: 17 amino acids. Trimming cost V 4 bases and J 0 bases; bases outside gene matches: 11. The CDR3 sequence: CASSAGAGGHPSYEQYF. In nucleotides, the CDR3 is TGTGCCAGCAGTGCTGGGGCGGGGGGCCACCCCTCCTACGAGCAGTACTTC.

The genes are TRBV6-5 and TRBJ2-1; D unclear. Per germline, CDR1 MNHEY and CDR2 SVGAGI. The CDR3 extends over 10 amino acids. Trimming left V 5 bases short and J 9 bases short, with 5 bases between. CDR3 DNA sequence: TGTGCCAGCAGTCGGAGTGAGCAGTTCTTC. Its translation: CASSRSEQFF.

The chain combines TRBV19 with TRBJ1-1; D is undetermined. Germline V gene sequence: CDR1 LNHDA, CDR2 SQIVND (reference sequence). The V and J ends lost 7 bases and 0 bases respectively, with 6 bases between them. The CDR3 runs to 12 residues. CDR3 nucleotide sequence: TGTGCCAGTAAAGATGTGAACACTGAAGCTTTCTTT. Translating gives CASKDVNTEAFF.

The chain carries TRBV10-1 and TRBJ1-4; TRBD1 matches 7 bases. Germline-derived CDR1 and CDR2 are WNHNN and SYGVQD (reference sequence). The V gene end was trimmed by 4 bases and the J gene end by 5 bases; junction bases not matched to a gene: 7. This CDR3 comprises 15 residues. The CDR3 reads CASSGRDRENEKLFF. DNA of the CDR3: TGCGCCAGCAGTGGGCGGGACAGAGAGAATGAAAAACTGTTTTTT.

The rearrangement joins TRBV2 to TRBJ2-1, with 13 bases that match TRBD2. V lost 2 bases to trimming and J lost 4 bases; unmatched junction nucleotides: 2. CDR1 and CDR2 from the germline V gene are SNHLY and FYNNEI. This CDR3 comprises 16 residues. Here the CDR3 reads CASSETSGGVYNEQFF. CDR3 coding DNA: TGTGCCAGCAGTGAAACTAGCGGGGGGGTATACAATGAGCAGTTCTTC.

The rearrangement uses TRBV4-2 and TRBJ2-2; TRBD2 matches 7 bases. V gave up 4 bases and J gave up 7 bases; unmatched junction bases: 0. There are 12 residues in the CDR3. Per the germline V gene, CDR1 is LGHNA and CDR2 is YNFKEQ. The CDR3 sequence is CASSRGGGELFF. DNA for the CDR3: TGTGCCAGCAGCCGGGGGGGCGGGGAGCTGTTTTTT.

The chain employs TRBV7-8 and TRBJ2-1; TRBD2 is a possible D gene (5 bases). Trimming pared 7 bases from V and 0 bases from J, leaving 16 bases between. The CDR3 is 16 amino acids. Germline V gene sequence: CDR1 SGHVS, CDR2 FQNEAQ. The CDR3 nucleotides read TGTGCCAGCACCGACGGCGGGTCGAGCTCCTACAATGAGCAGTTCTTC. Translated, it gives CASTDGGSSSYNEQFF.

The chain joins TRBV6-5 to TRBJ2-5; 10 positions agree with TRBD2. The germline gives CDR1 MNHEY, CDR2 SVGAGI. This CDR3 region has 16 residues. V shed 3 bases, J shed 5 bases, and the junction held 9 bases outside the gene matches. The CDR3 spells CASSYSSGGRGETQYF. The CDR3 bases are TGTGCCAGCAGTTATTCTAGCGGGGGTAGAGGGGAGACCCAGTACTTC.

The chain employs TRBV6-6 and TRBJ2-7; 10 bases are a match to TRBD1. CDR3 size: 15 residues. CDR1 is MNHNY and CDR2 is SVGAGI in the germline V gene (reference sequence). The ends lost 2 bases at V and 4 bases at J; junction bases unmatched: 5. The CDR3 protein is CASSYGGQGGYEQYF. The CDR3, as DNA: TGTGCCAGCAGTTACGGCGGACAGGGGGGGTACGAGCAGTACTTC.

V and J are TRBV5-1 and TRBJ2-5; D unresolved. This CDR3 has 12 amino acids. V was pared by 4 bases and J by 1 base, with 5 bases between. The germline gives CDR1 SGHRS, CDR2 YFSETQ. CDR3 coding DNA: TGCGCCAGCAGCCGGGCCCAAGAGACCCAGTACTTC. This gives the protein CASSRAQETQYF.

The gene calls are TRBV12-3 or TRBV12-4 and TRBJ1-6; no clear D. Trimming took 1 base from V and 10 from J, leaving 5 bases between them. The length of the CDR3 is 12 residues. The CDR3 region has the DNA TGTGCCAGCAGTTTAGTGCGGTCACCCCTCCACTTT. It is translated as CASSLVRSPLHF.